Each of the 21 T cell receptor beta chains below was sequenced from the same sample in a study of human T cells and chemical hapten exposure. Described time point: patch test 1, 2 weeks after DPC sensitization. The treatment: therapeutic diphenylcyclopropenone sensitization with weekly scalp DPC. TCRdb itself ran the RACE reads through MiXCR, one entry per CDR3 protein. Here the sample spans 300,000 to 350,000 distinct CDR3 sequences, approximately 6.3% being singletons. The specimen comprised whole blood, sampled in connection with sensitization to the hapten diphenylcyclopropenone (DPC). These receptor sequences come from a woman aged 18-29 years with alopecia areata. Some clones in this sample may be carry-over from other donors' samples.

The V call is TRBV5-4, the J call TRBJ2-2; D uncertain. This CDR3 has 14 residues. In germline, CDR1 is SGHNT, CDR2 YYREEE (reference sequence). V was trimmed by 1 base and J by 6 bases, leaving 10 bases between them. As DNA, the CDR3 is TGTGCCAGCAGCTTGAGGACCAACGCCGGGGAGCTGTTTTTT. Its protein is CASSLRTNAGELFF. Complete variable domain (other parts from reference TRBV5-4 and TRBJ2-2): ETGVTQSPTHLIKTRGQQVTLRCSSQSGHNTVSWYQQALGQGPQFIFQYYREEENGRGNFPPRFSGLQFPNYSSELNVNALELDDSALYLCASSLRTNAGELFFGEGSRLTVL.

Here the CDR3 reads CAISERPSGGVTEAFF. The CDR3 DNA sequence: TGTGCCATCAGTGAGAGACCCTCGGGCGGGGTCACTGAAGCTTTCTTT. The J gene is TRBJ1-1, the V gene TRBV10-3; D is undetermined. The CDR3 length is 16 residues. V was clipped by 2 bases and J by 4 bases, with 17 bases between them. The V gene's germline CDR1 is ENHRY and CDR2 SYGVKD.

This sequence joins TRBV6-2 or TRBV6-3 and TRBJ1-2; the D is unclear. The germline V gene encodes CDR1 MNHEY and CDR2 SVGEGT. With 4 bases removed from V and 7 bases from J, the gap between germline ends came to 10 bases. This CDR3 is 12 amino acids long. In nucleotides, the CDR3 is TGTGCCAGCAGTTCGGCCGGGGTTGGCTACACCTTC. It encodes CASSSAGVGYTF.

The CDR3 nucleotides are TGTGCCAGCAGTTTGTACGGCTATGGCTACACCTTC. It yields the protein CASSLYGYGYTF. The V gene is TRBV28, the J gene TRBJ1-2, with unresolved D. CDR1 is MDHEN, CDR2 SYDVKM, per germline. The V end lost 3 bases, the J end lost 4 bases, and 6 bases lay between the germline ends. The CDR3 extends over 12 amino acids.

This clonotype was seen ten or more times. V usage is TRBV4-1 and J usage is TRBJ2-3; D is unresolved. Germline lookup yields CDR1 MGHRA and CDR2 YSYEKL. Trimming shortened V by 3 bases and J by 5 bases, and 6 bases separated the two germline ends. The CDR3 spans 12 residues. The CDR3 sequence is CASSHIRDTQYF. The CDR3 region has the DNA TGCGCCAGCAGCCATATTCGAGATACGCAGTATTTT.

The table lists this clonotype with a few counts. The chain recombines TRBV6-5 with TRBJ2-5; 9 nucleotides agree with TRBD2. The junction had 9 bases not matched to a gene; V was cut back by 0 bases and J by 7 bases. Germline lookup yields CDR1 MNHEY and CDR2 SVGAGI. This CDR3 has 16 amino acids. The CDR3 reads CASSYSIPSGAVTQYF. For the CDR3, the DNA is TGTGCCAGCAGTTACTCGATCCCTAGCGGGGCGGTGACCCAGTACTTC.

The chain combines TRBV12-3 or TRBV12-4 with TRBJ2-3, with D possibly being TRBD2 (6 bases). The CDR3 has 16 residues. Deletions cut 0 bases from V and 0 bases from J, with 10 bases between. CDR3 residues: CASSLARGTSTDTQYF. CDR3 bases: TGTGCCAGCAGTTTAGCGCGGGGAACTAGCACAGATACGCAGTATTTT.

Many counts were recorded for this clonotype. CDR3 residues: CASSKDRADQPQHF. CDR3 bases: TGTGCCAGCAGTAAGGACAGGGCCGATCAGCCCCAGCATTTT. V and J are TRBV12-3 or TRBV12-4 and TRBJ1-5, with TRBD1 matching 8 bases. The J segment lost 5 bases and the V segment lost 5 bases, leaving 5 bases of the junction unmatched. CDR3 length: 14 residues.

CDR3 in DNA: TGTGCCAGCAGCTCCGGGAAAAACTATGGCTACACCTTC. It codes for CASSSGKNYGYTF. This chain connects TRBV6-2 or TRBV6-3 to TRBJ1-2; D unclear. Germline CDR1 MNHEY, CDR2 SVGEGT. This CDR3 is built from 13 residues. V lost 6 bases and J lost 2, with 10 bases in between.

This clonotype was detected only a few times. This sequence joins TRBV15 and TRBJ1-6; possible D gene TRBD1, 5 bases. V lost 4 bases and J 6 bases, leaving 10 bases between the germline ends. The CDR3 loop spans 14 amino acids. Germline CDR1 reads LNHNV; CDR2 reads YYDKDF (reference sequence). The CDR3, as DNA: TGTGCCACCAGCATCGGGACGGCTAATTCACCCCTCCACTTT. Its protein is CATSIGTANSPLHF.

This clonotype was seen more than once but under ten times. The rearrangement links TRBV11-2 to TRBJ1-6, with D maybe TRBD1 (5 bases). CDR1 is SGHAT and CDR2 is FQNNGV in the germline V gene. V was clipped by 4 bases and J by 0 bases, with 10 bases between them. The CDR3 totals 16 residues. CDR3 region: CASSSRQSSYNSPLHF. Written as DNA, the CDR3 is TGTGCCAGCAGCTCGCGACAGAGCTCCTATAATTCACCCCTCCACTTT.

This clonotype appeared a few times. V and J are TRBV12-3 or TRBV12-4 and TRBJ2-7, with D unclear. This CDR3 is 12 amino acids long. Trimming took off 5 bases at V and 5 bases at J, with 10 bases between the two ends. The CDR3 nucleotides are TGTGCCAGCAGTCGCTTGGGTCACGAGCAGTACTTC. Its protein is CASSRLGHEQYF.

This clonotype has a count of ten or more. The chain links TRBV10-3 to TRBJ2-3, with TRBD2 identical over 7 bases. The CDR3 length is 16 residues. V dropped 4 bases and J dropped 2; count of bases not matched to a gene: 9. In germline, CDR1 is ENHRY, CDR2 SYGVKD. The CDR3 protein is CAISGSSGYITDTQYF. In nucleotides, the CDR3 is TGTGCCATCAGTGGGTCTAGCGGATACATCACAGATACGCAGTATTTT.

J is TRBJ2-1 and V is TRBV13; D is possibly TRBD2 (6 bases). The germline V and J ends were trimmed by 6 bases and 5 bases, with 17 bases remaining between them. Germline assignment: CDR1 PRHDT and CDR2 FYEKMQ (reference sequence). The CDR3 sequence is 15 residues long. This CDR3 is CASRRLGRTHNEQFF. The DNA of the CDR3 is TGTGCCAGCAGACGACTAGGGAGGACGCACAATGAGCAGTTCTTC.

This clonotype was detected a few times. The chain is built from TRBV6-5 and TRBJ2-5, with 7 positions matching TRBD1. CDR1 is MNHEY and CDR2 is SVGAGI in the germline V gene. The trim removed 8 bases at V and 1 base at J, leaving 7 bases unmatched. The CDR3 has 14 residues. CDR3 in amino acids: CASGSRDSQETQYF. The CDR3 nucleotides are TGTGCCAGCGGTTCCCGGGACAGCCAAGAGACCCAGTACTTC.

The table lists this clonotype with a few counts. The J gene is TRBJ2-7, the V gene TRBV5-1; 9 bases map to TRBD1. V shed 3 bases, J shed 5 bases, and the junction held 9 bases outside the gene matches. Germline loops: CDR1 SGHRS, CDR2 YFSETQ. The CDR3 runs 15 residues. This CDR3 is CASSSSTGGIHEQYF. Here the CDR3 DNA reads TGCGCCAGCAGCTCCTCGACAGGGGGTATCCACGAGCAGTACTTC.

This sequence joins TRBV3-1 and TRBJ1-1; 7 positions match TRBD1. There are 14 residues in the CDR3. CDR1 LGHDT and CDR2 YNNKEL come from the germline V gene (reference sequence). The junction had 7 bases not matched to a gene; V was cut back by 4 bases and J by 5 bases. CDR3 sequence: CASSRQGSGTEAFF. In nucleotides, the CDR3 is TGTGCCAGCAGCCGACAGGGAAGTGGGACTGAAGCTTTCTTT.

The rearrangement uses TRBV25-1 and TRBJ2-5; D remains ambiguous. This CDR3 is built from 13 residues. The germline gives CDR1 MGHDK, CDR2 SYGVNS. Trimming stripped 1 base from V and 3 bases from J, with 6 bases between. The CDR3 sequence: CASSESPKETQYF. In nucleotides, the CDR3 is TGTGCCAGCAGTGAATCTCCCAAAGAGACCCAGTACTTC.

Only a few counts were recorded for this clonotype. The rearrangement joins TRBV6-2 or TRBV6-3 to TRBJ1-2, with D possibly being TRBD1 (5 bases). The CDR3 loop spans 15 amino acids. Trimming took 6 bases from V and 4 from J, leaving 18 bases between them. The V gene's germline CDR1 is MNHEY and CDR2 SVGEGT. CDR3: CASRPGLALRYGYTF. The CDR3 DNA sequence: TGTGCCAGCAGGCCAGGGTTGGCCCTTCGCTATGGCTACACCTTC.

The table lists this clonotype with a few counts. The J gene is TRBJ1-1, the V gene TRBV20-1; D perhaps matches TRBD1 (5 bases). The germline CDR1 and CDR2 sequences are DFQATT and SNEGSKA (reference sequence). The CDR3 runs to 16 residues. With 0 bases removed from V and 1 base from J, the gap between germline ends came to 15 bases. CDR3 residues: CSARDRDGVWNTEAFF. The CDR3 bases are TGCAGTGCTAGAGATCGGGACGGCGTTTGGAACACTGAAGCTTTCTTT.

This clonotype turned up a few times. The CDR3 region is CASSSGSLSSGNTIYF. The CDR3 DNA sequence: TGCGCCAGCAGCTCGGGATCACTGAGCTCTGGAAACACCATATATTTT. The J gene is TRBJ1-3, the V gene TRBV5-1, with D hard to call. This CDR3 has 16 residues. Per the germline V gene, CDR1 is SGHRS and CDR2 is YFSETQ. V was cut by 3 bases and J by 0 bases, with 13 bases left in between.